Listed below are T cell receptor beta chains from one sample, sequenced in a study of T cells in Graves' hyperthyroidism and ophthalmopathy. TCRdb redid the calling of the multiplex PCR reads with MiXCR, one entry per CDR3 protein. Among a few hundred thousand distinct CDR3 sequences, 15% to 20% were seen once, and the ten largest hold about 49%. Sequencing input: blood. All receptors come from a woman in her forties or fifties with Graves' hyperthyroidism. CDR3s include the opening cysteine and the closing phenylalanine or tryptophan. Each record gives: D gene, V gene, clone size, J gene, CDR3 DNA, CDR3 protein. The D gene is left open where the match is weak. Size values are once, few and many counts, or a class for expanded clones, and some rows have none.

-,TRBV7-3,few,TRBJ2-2,TGTGCCAGCAGCTTAATGGCCGGAGCGAACACCGGGGAGCTGTTTTTT,CASSLMAGANTGELFF
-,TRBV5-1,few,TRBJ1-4,TGCGCCAGCAGCCGCTCTGGGACGGAGAATGAAAAACTGTTTTTT,CASSRSGTENEKLFF
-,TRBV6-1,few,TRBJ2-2,TGTGCCAGCAGTGAAGTGGGGGCTAACACCGGGGAGCTGTTTTTT,CASSEVGANTGELFF
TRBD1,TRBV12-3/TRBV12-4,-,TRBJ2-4,TGTGCCAGCAGTTCCGGGACAGGGGTAAAAAACATTCAGTACTTC,CASSSGTGVKNIQYF
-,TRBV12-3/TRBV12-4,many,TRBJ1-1,TGTGCCAGCAGTTTAACAACAGTCGGGAACACTGAAGCTTTCTTT,CASSLTTVGNTEAFF
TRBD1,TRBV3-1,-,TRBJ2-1,TGTGCCAGCAGCGCCCACCCCGGGACAGCTCTTAATGAGCAGTTCTTC,CASSAHPGTALNEQFF
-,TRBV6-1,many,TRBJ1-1,TGTGCCAGCAGGTGGGGCCGTCCTCACACTGAAGCTTTCTTT,CASRWGRPHTEAFF
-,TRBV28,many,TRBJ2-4,TGTGCCAGCAGTTTGGGGGGCGTGGGAAACATTCAGTACTTC,CASSLGGVGNIQYF
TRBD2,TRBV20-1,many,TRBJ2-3,TGCAGCGCCAGGGGGCTAGCGGGGGGTGGTCGGATCACAGATACGCAGTATTTT,CSARGLAGGGRITDTQYF
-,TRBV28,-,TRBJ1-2,TGTGCCAGCAACGAGGGGCGCGCCTCAAGGGGCTACACCTTC,CASNEGRASRGYTF
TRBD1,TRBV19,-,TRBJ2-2,TGTGCCAGTAGTGAGAAATCCGGGACAGGGAACACCGGGGAGCTGTTTTTT,CASSEKSGTGNTGELFF
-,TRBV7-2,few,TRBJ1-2,TGTGCCAGCAGCTCTCTATCGGGGAACTATGGCTACACCTTC,CASSSLSGNYGYTF
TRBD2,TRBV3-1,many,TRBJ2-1,TGTGCCAGCAGCCAGCCGGGAGGGGGACACAGTGAGCAGTTCTTC,CASSQPGGGHSEQFF
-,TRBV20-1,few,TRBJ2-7,TGCAGTGCTAGAGTTCAGGGTTACGACGAGCAGTACTTC,CSARVQGYDEQYF
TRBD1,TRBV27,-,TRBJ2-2,TGTGCCAGCAATTTACAGGGGGGCACCGGGGAGCTGTTTTTT,CASNLQGGTGELFF
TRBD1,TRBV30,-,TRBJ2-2,TGTGCCTGGACCGACAGGGCCACCGGGGAGCTGTTTTTT,CAWTDRATGELFF
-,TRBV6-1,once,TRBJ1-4,TGTGCCAGCACTGCTTACAGACCTTTTAATGAAAAACTGTTTTTT,CASTAYRPFNEKLFF
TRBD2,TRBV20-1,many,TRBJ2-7,TGCAGTGCTAGGAGAGCGGGGAAGTACGAGCAGTACTTC,CSARRAGKYEQYF
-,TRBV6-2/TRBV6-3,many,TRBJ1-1,TGTGCCAGCAGATCCACCCGGGAGAGTGAAGCTTTCTTT,CASRSTRESEAFF
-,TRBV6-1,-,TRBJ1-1,TGTGCCAGCAGAATACACAAATTGAACACTGAAGCTTTCTTT,CASRIHKLNTEAFF
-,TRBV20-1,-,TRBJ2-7,TGCAGTGCCAGGTTAACAGGGAAGTACGAGCAGTACTTC,CSARLTGKYEQYF
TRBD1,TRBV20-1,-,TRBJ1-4,TGCAGTGCTAGATCGGACAGGGGGGATGATAACGAAAAACTGTTTTTT,CSARSDRGDDNEKLFF
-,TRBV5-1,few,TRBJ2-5,TGCGCCAGCAGTGAGGGTCAGCGAGAGACCCAGTACTTC,CASSEGQRETQYF
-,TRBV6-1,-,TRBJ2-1,TGTGCCAGCAGCCGCTTTTTGCGGGATGGGACAGACTACAATGAGCAGTTCTTC,CASSRFLRDGTDYNEQFF